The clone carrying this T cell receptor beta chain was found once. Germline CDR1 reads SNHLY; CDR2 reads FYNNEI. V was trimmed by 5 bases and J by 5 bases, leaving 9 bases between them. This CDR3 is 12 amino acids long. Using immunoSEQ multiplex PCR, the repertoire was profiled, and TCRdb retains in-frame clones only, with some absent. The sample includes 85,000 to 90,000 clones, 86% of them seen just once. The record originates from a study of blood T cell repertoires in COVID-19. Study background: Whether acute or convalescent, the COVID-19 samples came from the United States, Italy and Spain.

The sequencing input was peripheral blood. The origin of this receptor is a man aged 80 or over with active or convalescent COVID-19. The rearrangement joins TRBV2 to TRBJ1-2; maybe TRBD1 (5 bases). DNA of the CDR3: TGTGCCAGCAGTCTAGGGGATTATGGCTACACCTTC. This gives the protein CASSLGDYGYTF.